The following is a T cell receptor (beta chain) sequence with its context. The CDR3 length is 16 residues. Germline CDR1 and CDR2: SGDLS and YYNGEE. The germline V and J ends were trimmed by 0 bases and 3 bases, with 14 bases remaining between them. The data derive from a study of blood T cell repertoires in COVID-19. Authors' data handling: Amplified reference gene primers provided the basis for estimating nucleated cell counts. Assay: immunoSEQ multiplex PCR; the TCRdb copy retains only in-frame clones and omits some. Clonal size and the V and J genes are those of that table, whereas D and trimming came from the DNA. The sample has over 65,000 clones, roughly 90% seen once.

The receptor's source is a woman aged 60 to 75 with acute or convalescent COVID-19. This sequence joins TRBV9 and TRBJ2-3; tentative D call: TRBD2 (6 bases). The sample consisted of peripheral blood. The CDR3 spells CASSVEAGGATDTQYF. CDR3 in DNA: TGTGCCAGCAGCGTAGAGGCGGGCGGGGCGACAGATACGCAGTATTTT.